These 22 T cell receptor beta chains were all obtained from the same sample, sequenced in a study of control samples from healthy donors and cancer patients. The method was immunoSEQ multiplex PCR; TCRdb's version includes in-frame clones alone and lacks a portion of them. The profile shows about 69,000 clones, 84% of them singletons. Sequencing input: PBMCs. The receptors here all came from a woman aged 45-65 years with lung cancer.

The gene calls are TRBV3-1 (or the pseudogene TRBV3-2) and TRBJ1-1, with D possibly matching TRBD1 (5 bases). Trimming pared 0 bases from V and 4 bases from J, leaving 9 bases between. CDR1 LGHDT and CDR2 YNNKEL come from the germline V gene (reference sequence). This CDR3 is 14 amino acids long. DNA for the CDR3: TGTGCCAGCAGCCAAGAACGGAGGGGCACTGAAGCTTTCTTT. This gives the protein CASSQERRGTEAFF.

The chain links TRBV9 to TRBJ2-3; 14 positions match TRBD2. The CDR3 spans 17 residues. In germline, CDR1 is SGDLS, CDR2 YYNGEE. V lost 4 bases to trimming and J lost 4 bases; unmatched junction nucleotides: 8. This chain's CDR3 is CASSPWTSGGPSDTQYF. The DNA for the CDR3 is TGTGCCAGCAGCCCGTGGACTAGCGGGGGGCCATCAGATACGCAGTATTTT. The full variable domain, rest sourced from reference TRBV9 and TRBJ2-3, is DSGVTQTPKHLITATGQRVTLRCSPRSGDLSVYWYQQSLDQGLQFLIQYYNGEERAKGNILERFSAQQFPDLHSELNLSSLELGDSALYFCASSPWTSGGPSDTQYFGPGTRLTVL.

The CDR3 loop is CASSQEGSHHGYTF. The CDR3 coding sequence is TGTGCCAGCAGCCAAGAAGGAAGCCACCATGGCTACACCTTC. This sequence joins TRBV3-1 (or the pseudogene TRBV3-2) and TRBJ1-2; no clear D gene. Germline V CDR1 and CDR2: LGHDT, YNNKEL (reference sequence). Trimming left V 0 bases short and J 6 bases short, with 11 bases between. This CDR3 has 14 amino acids.

The chain has TRBV29-1 and TRBJ2-1, with TRBD2 matching 10 bases. The CDR3 runs to 15 residues. The germline V gene encodes CDR1 SQVTM and CDR2 ANQGSEA. Losses at the gene ends were 5 bases for V and 5 bases for J; bases not matched to a gene: 9. CDR3 sequence reads: CSVLLLAGIDNEQFF. For the CDR3, the DNA is TGCAGCGTTCTACTACTAGCGGGGATTGACAATGAGCAGTTCTTC.

DNA for the CDR3: TGTGCCAGCAGCTTTTTACGACAGGCGAACACCGGGGAGCTGTTTTTT. As protein: CASSFLRQANTGELFF. This rearrangement joins TRBV7-4 to TRBJ2-2; a possible D gene is TRBD1 (6 bases). The V gene's germline CDR1 is SGHVT and CDR2 SQSDAQ. The CDR3 loop spans 16 amino acids. The ends were cut back, 3 bases at V and 0 bases at J, with 11 bases in the middle.

This rearrangement joins TRBV9 to TRBJ1-1; 8 bases match TRBD1. The CDR3 contains 14 residues. With 4 bases clipped from V and 5 bases from J, the junction kept 7 bases outside the gene matches. CDR1 and CDR2 from the germline V gene are SGDLS and YYNGEE. Here the CDR3 reads CASSLDRGRTEAFF. CDR3 DNA sequence: TGTGCCAGCAGCCTTGACAGGGGTCGAACTGAAGCTTTCTTT.

The sample holds one count of this clone. The genes are TRBV7-2 and TRBJ2-6, with unresolved D. Germline-derived CDR1 and CDR2 are SGHTA and FQGNSA. The CDR3 extends over 14 amino acids. The ends were cut back, 5 bases at V and 4 bases at J, with 9 bases in the middle. CDR3 in DNA: TGTGCCAGCAGCACCCGAAGCGGGGCCAACGTCCTGACTTTC. It is translated as CASSTRSGANVLTF.

This clone has only one observation. V and J are TRBV15 and TRBJ1-1, with TRBD1 as a possible D gene (5 bases). This CDR3 is 15 amino acids long. Germline CDR1 is LNHNV and CDR2 is YYDKDF (reference sequence). Between the trimmed V and J ends, which lost 0 bases and 2 bases, there was a span of 10 bases. CDR3 in DNA: TGTGCCACCAGCAGAGAGAGGGGAATCAACACTGAAGCTTTCTTT. Translation: CATSRERGINTEAFF.

The chain employs TRBV11-3 and TRBJ2-3, with D perhaps matching TRBD1 or TRBD2 (6 bases each). The V end was cut by 5 bases, the J end by 5 bases, with 17 bases between. The CDR3 spans 15 residues. Germline V gene lookup returns CDR1 SGHNT and CDR2 YENEEA. The CDR3 is CASSLLGGGQDTQYF. The CDR3 nucleotides are TGTGCCAGCAGCCTGTTGGGTGGGGGGCAAGATACGCAGTATTTT.

The chain recombines TRBV9 with TRBJ1-2; a possible D gene is TRBD1 (5 bases). Trimming shortened V by 0 bases and J by 8 bases, and 11 bases separated the two germline ends. Germline V lookup: CDR1 SGDLS, CDR2 YYNGEE. The CDR3 spans 13 residues. This CDR3 is CASSVAGKVGYTF. The CDR3 coding sequence is TGTGCCAGCAGCGTAGCAGGGAAAGTCGGCTACACCTTC. The full variable domain, rest sourced from reference TRBV9 and TRBJ1-2, is DSGVTQTPKHLITATGQRVTLRCSPRSGDLSVYWYQQSLDQGLQFLIQYYNGEERAKGNILERFSAQQFPDLHSELNLSSLELGDSALYFCASSVAGKVGYTFGSGTRLTVV.

The gene calls are TRBV6-4 and TRBJ2-1; 12 bases fit TRBD2. Germline lookup yields CDR1 MRHNA and CDR2 SNTAGT. V was clipped by 6 bases and J by 7 bases; unmatched bases: 7. The CDR3 contains 15 residues. CDR3 in amino acids: CASSKLAGGRNEQFF. The CDR3 region has the DNA TGTGCCAGCAGCAAACTAGCGGGGGGACGAAATGAGCAGTTCTTC.

V and J are TRBV7-2 and TRBJ1-2; D unclear. The ends were cut back, 1 base at V and 8 bases at J, with 11 bases in the middle. CDR3 length: 13 amino acids. Germline V CDR1 and CDR2: SGHTA, FQGNSA. CDR3 amino acids: CASSLGGGFGYTF. The CDR3 DNA sequence: TGTGCCAGCAGCTTAGGGGGAGGTTTCGGCTACACCTTC. The whole variable domain, filled in from reference TRBV7-2 and TRBJ1-2, reads GAGVSQSPSNKVTEKGKDVELRCDPISGHTALYWYRQSLGQGLEFLIYFQGNSAPDKSGLPSDRFSAERTGGSVSTLTIQRTQQEDSAVYLCASSLGGGFGYTFGSGTRLTVV.

The V call is TRBV27, the J call TRBJ1-2; maybe TRBD1 (5 bases). Trimming left V 5 bases short and J 2 bases short, with 12 bases between. CDR3 length equals 14 residues. CDR1 MNHEY and CDR2 SMNVEV come from the germline V gene (reference sequence). The CDR3 DNA sequence: TGTGCCAGCAGTACTCATACAGGAAACTATGGCTACACCTTC. This encodes CASSTHTGNYGYTF.

The chain recombines TRBV7-9 with TRBJ2-5; unclear D gene. Germline assignment: CDR1 SEHNR and CDR2 FQNEAQ (reference sequence). This CDR3 is 12 amino acids long. With 5 bases removed from V and 4 bases from J, the gap between germline ends came to 8 bases. CDR3 DNA sequence: TGTGCCAGCAGCCTTTCTACAGAGACCCAGTACTTC. As protein: CASSLSTETQYF.

The chain has TRBV5-1 and TRBJ2-3; possibly TRBD1 for D (6 bases). V was pared by 3 bases and J by 0 bases, with 11 bases between. CDR3 length: 15 amino acids. In germline, CDR1 is SGHRS, CDR2 YFSETQ. The CDR3 loop reads CASSSGTTSTDTQYF. CDR3 sequence (DNA): TGCGCCAGCAGCTCTGGGACAACCAGCACAGATACGCAGTATTTT.

The chain uses TRBV9 and TRBJ2-7, with TRBD1 identical over 7 bases. Germline CDR1 reads SGDLS; CDR2 reads YYNGEE. CDR3 length equals 12 residues. J was trimmed by 4 bases and V by 3 bases; bases with no gene match: 1. The CDR3 DNA follows: TGTGCCAGCAGCGCGACAGGGTACGAGCAGTACTTC. It translates to CASSATGYEQYF.

V usage is TRBV3-1 (or the pseudogene TRBV3-2) and J usage is TRBJ1-1, with 11 bases matching TRBD1. Germline CDR1 reads LGHDT; CDR2 reads YNNKEL (reference sequence). The CDR3 is 15 residues long. V shed 3 bases, J shed 2 bases, and the junction held 2 bases outside the gene matches. Here the CDR3 DNA reads TGTGCCAGCAGCCATTGGACAGGGGGCAACACTGAAGCTTTCTTT. Amino acid sequence: CASSHWTGGNTEAFF.

The chain carries TRBV27 and TRBJ2-3; 8 nucleotides match TRBD1. Germline trimming cut 2 bases from V and 1 base from J; bases unmatched to any gene: 8. CDR1 is MNHEY and CDR2 is SMNVEV in the germline V gene (reference sequence). The CDR3 length is 17 residues. The CDR3 reads CASSLRAGGQGTDTQYF. The DNA of the CDR3 is TGTGCCAGCAGTTTAAGGGCCGGGGGACAGGGCACAGATACGCAGTATTTT.

The chain recombines TRBV7-9 with TRBJ2-3, with TRBD1 as a possible D gene (6 bases). Germline V gene data show CDR1 as SEHNR and CDR2 as FQNEAQ (reference sequence). This CDR3 has 14 residues. Trimming cost V 5 bases and J 2 bases, with 11 bases left between them. The CDR3 nucleotides read TGTGCCAGCAGCCCCGGACAGTACACAGATACGCAGTATTTT. This sequence encodes CASSPGQYTDTQYF. The full variable domain, with the rest looked up from reference TRBV7-9 and TRBJ2-3, is DTGVSQNPRHKITKRGQNVTFRCDPISEHNRLYWYRQTLGQGPEFLTYFQNEAQLEKSRLLSDRFSAERPKGSFSTLEIQRTEQGDSAMYLCASSPGQYTDTQYFGPGTRLTVL.

V is TRBV19 and J is TRBJ2-5; 9 positions agree with TRBD1. This CDR3 contains 16 residues. Germline loops: CDR1 LNHDA, CDR2 SQIVND (reference sequence). J was trimmed by 3 bases and V by 5 bases; bases with no gene match: 10. CDR3 sequence (DNA): TGTGCCAGTAGTCGCGGGACAGGGAAAATAAAAGAGACCCAGTACTTC. The encoded protein is CASSRGTGKIKETQYF.

The J gene is TRBJ1-2, the V gene TRBV24-1; D gene uncertain. CDR3 size: 13 residues. V was trimmed by 7 bases and J by 6 bases, leaving 14 bases between them. The germline CDR1 and CDR2 sequences are KGHDR and SFDVKD. The CDR3 nucleotides are TGTGCCACCAGCCATGCGGAGGAGAATGGCTACACCTTC. The encoded protein is CATSHAEENGYTF.

The chain combines TRBV9 with TRBJ1-2; 10 positions match TRBD1. CDR1 and CDR2 (germline): SGDLS, YYNGEE. The CDR3 has 13 amino acids. Germline trimming cut 2 bases from V and 7 bases from J; bases unmatched to any gene: 2. In DNA, the CDR3 is TGTGCCAGCAGCGTGACAGGGGGCATTGGCTACACCTTC. This codes for CASSVTGGIGYTF.